A single sample gave rise to the 30 T cell receptor beta chains below, sequenced in a study of shared clonotypes between healthy human individuals. Repertoires were generated with immunoSEQ multiplex PCR, while TCRdb's copy carries only in-frame clones and drops some. Of some 1 million clones in the sample, approximately 70% were seen once. The sequenced sample consisted of memory CD4+ T cells sorted from blood. As for subset: CD45RA-negative fraction. The receptors here all came from a man in his late teens or twenties in good health.

The rearrangement joins TRBV10-2 to TRBJ2-1; D perhaps matches TRBD1 (5 bases). The CDR3 runs 14 residues. CDR1 and CDR2 (germline): WSHSY, SAAADI. Deletions cut 9 bases from V and 5 bases from J, with 17 bases between. Here the CDR3 reads CARARTKGDNEQFF. DNA of the CDR3: TGCGCCAGGGCCCGGACAAAAGGGGACAATGAGCAGTTCTTC.

The chain carries TRBV5-1 and TRBJ2-1, with D hard to call. The length of the CDR3 is 13 residues. V lost 6 bases to trimming and J lost 2 bases, with 9 bases between them. Germline V CDR1 and CDR2: SGHRS, YFSETQ. The CDR3 bases are TGCGCCAGCACCACCGGCACCTACAATGAGCAGTTCTTC. As protein: CASTTGTYNEQFF.

The rearrangement links TRBV7-2 to TRBJ2-3, with no clear D. Per germline, CDR1 SGHTA and CDR2 FQGNSA. The V and J ends lost 5 bases and 2 bases respectively, with 5 bases between them. The CDR3 sequence is 12 residues long. In DNA form, the CDR3 reads TGTGCCAGCAGCGCCCTCACAGATACGCAGTATTTT. Its translation: CASSALTDTQYF.

The DNA for the CDR3 is TGTGCCAGTAGTCGGACCGGCCCCCAGGAGACCCAGTACTTC. It is translated as CASSRTGPQETQYF. The genes are TRBV19 and TRBJ2-5; D not resolved. V lost 5 bases and J lost 5, with 15 bases in between. The germline V gene encodes CDR1 LNHDA and CDR2 SQIVND (reference sequence). The CDR3 extends over 14 amino acids. The full variable domain, its missing parts supplied by reference TRBV19 and TRBJ2-5, is DGGITQSPKYLFRKEGQNVTLSCEQNLNHDAMYWYRQDPGQGLRLIYYSQIVNDFQKGDIAEGYSVSREKKESFPLTVTSAQKNPTAFYLCASSRTGPQETQYFGPGTRLLVL.

The sample holds a few counts of this clone. The chain links TRBV20-1 to TRBJ1-2; tentatively, D is TRBD1 (6 bases). CDR1 and CDR2 from the germline V gene are DFQATT and SNEGSKA (reference sequence). The CDR3 length is 11 residues. The V end lost 7 bases, the J end lost 8 bases, and 14 bases lay between the germline ends. The CDR3 DNA reads as TGCAGTGTACACAGGGCTCCCGGCTACACCTTC. It codes for CSVHRAPGYTF.

The chain couples TRBV5-8 to TRBJ1-5, with TRBD1 as a possible D gene (5 bases). V lost 4 bases, J lost 6 bases, and 11 bases lay in between. Germline V gene lookup returns CDR1 SGHTS and CDR2 YDEGEE. The CDR3 is made up of 13 amino acids. The CDR3 loop is CASSRGPFQPQHF. CDR3 nucleotides: TGTGCCAGCAGCCGGGGACCGTTTCAGCCCCAGCATTTT.

CDR3 sequence (DNA): TGTGCCAGCAGCTTAGGTCAGTTATACGAGCAGTACTTC. It encodes CASSLGQLYEQYF. The chain joins TRBV7-9 to TRBJ2-7, with D unclear. Trimming left V 1 base short and J 4 bases short, with 8 bases between. Germline CDR1 SEHNR, CDR2 FQNEAQ (reference sequence). The CDR3 loop spans 13 amino acids.

There are a few counts of this clone. This rearrangement joins TRBV4-1 to TRBJ1-6; 8 nucleotides agree with TRBD1. This CDR3 contains 16 residues. Germline lookup yields CDR1 MGHRA and CDR2 YSYEKL. The V gene end was trimmed by 1 base and the J gene end by 9 bases; junction bases not matched to a gene: 8. The CDR3 DNA sequence: TGCGCCAGCAGCCAAGTAGGTCAGGGGGCAGGTTCACCCCTCCACTTT. This sequence encodes CASSQVGQGAGSPLHF.

The chain carries TRBV5-8 and TRBJ2-4, with D uncertain. The CDR3 extends over 14 amino acids. In germline, CDR1 is SGHTS, CDR2 YDEGEE. V lost 6 bases and J lost 0, with 10 bases in between. CDR3 region: CASTLPVAKNIQYF. DNA of the CDR3: TGTGCCAGCACCCTCCCAGTAGCCAAAAACATTCAGTACTTC.

The V and J genes are TRBV7-9 and TRBJ2-1; 8 nucleotides align to TRBD1. Looked up from germline, CDR1 is SEHNR and CDR2 is FQNEAQ (reference sequence). Unmatched junction bases numbered 10, after V lost 5 bases and J lost 10 bases. CDR3 length: 14 residues. CDR3 DNA: TGTGCCAGCAGCCTCCCCGGGACAGGTAGCGAGCAGTTCTTC. The encoded protein is CASSLPGTGSEQFF.

This clone was counted a few times. The chain combines TRBV6-5 with TRBJ1-1; no definite D call. V dropped 2 bases and J dropped 11 bases, with 15 bases sitting between them. CDR1 is MNHEY, CDR2 SVGAGI, per germline. The CDR3 spans 13 residues. The CDR3 here is CASSYGKGVNAFF. DNA for the CDR3: TGTGCCAGCAGTTACGGTAAAGGCGTGAATGCTTTCTTT.

This clone was seen a handful of times. V usage is TRBV27 and J usage is TRBJ2-5; TRBD2 matches 7 bases. CDR3 length equals 14 residues. The germline CDR1 and CDR2 sequences are MNHEY and SMNVEV (reference sequence). V shed 5 bases and J 5 bases; nucleotides not matched to a gene: 8. CDR3 in DNA: TGTGCCAGCAGTCCAGCGGGAAAGGGGGAGACCCAGTACTTC. This gives the protein CASSPAGKGETQYF.

The V gene is TRBV6-5, the J gene TRBJ1-5; 8 positions match TRBD1. Germline CDR1 reads MNHEY; CDR2 reads SVGAGI. The CDR3 has 13 residues. Trimming cost V 4 bases and J 8 bases; bases outside gene matches: 4. CDR3 amino acids: CASSWTGREPQHF. The CDR3 region has the DNA TGTGCCAGCAGTTGGACAGGGCGTGAGCCCCAGCATTTT.

This chain joins TRBV11-2 and TRBJ2-1, with 9 bases fitting TRBD1. V was clipped by 5 bases and J by 2 bases; unmatched bases: 4. CDR1 is SGHAT and CDR2 is FQNNGV in the germline V gene. This CDR3 is built from 15 residues. The chain's CDR3 is CASSPRQGAYNEQFF. In DNA form, the CDR3 reads TGTGCCAGCAGCCCCCGACAGGGGGCCTACAATGAGCAGTTCTTC.

This clone was picked up a small number of times. Other DNA sequences in the same sample also yield this CDR3. The genes are TRBV18 and TRBJ1-3, with D hard to call. The germline V gene encodes CDR1 KGHSH and CDR2 LQKENI. The CDR3 is 16 residues long. V lost 0 bases and J lost 0, with 9 bases in between. The CDR3 coding sequence is TGTGCCAGCTCACCACCGAGGACGGTCTCTGGAAACACCATATATTTT. Protein product: CASSPPRTVSGNTIYF.

This chain joins TRBV19 and TRBJ1-4; 7 bases match TRBD1. Trimming removed 7 bases from V and 5 bases from J; junction bases left unmatched: 7. Per the germline V gene, CDR1 is LNHDA and CDR2 is SQIVND (reference sequence). The CDR3 is 14 amino acids. The CDR3 DNA reads TGTGCCAGTAAGCGACAGGGTTCCAATGAAAAACTGTTTTTT. This encodes CASKRQGSNEKLFF.

The V and J genes are TRBV5-1 and TRBJ2-3; TRBD2 might be the D (7 bases). Germline CDR1 is SGHRS and CDR2 is YFSETQ. The CDR3 runs 17 residues. Between the trimmed V and J ends, which lost 0 bases and 6 bases, there was a span of 20 bases. The CDR3 region is CASSLAVGKGGDDTQYF. The CDR3 nucleotides read TGCGCCAGCAGCTTGGCCGTCGGTAAAGGGGGGGACGATACGCAGTATTTT.

The chain couples TRBV5-6 to TRBJ1-1; no clear D gene. Germline V gene sequence: CDR1 SGHDT, CDR2 YYEEEE. V dropped 1 base and J dropped 0 bases, with 13 bases sitting between them. This CDR3 is built from 16 residues. In DNA, the CDR3 is TGTGCCAGCAGCTTGCTTGGTGTAGGGATGAACACTGAAGCTTTCTTT. Its translation: CASSLLGVGMNTEAFF.

The chain has TRBV18 and TRBJ2-5, with D perhaps TRBD1 (6 bases). This CDR3 is 12 amino acids long. V was trimmed by 6 bases and J by 5 bases, leaving 10 bases between them. Germline V gene lookup returns CDR1 KGHSH and CDR2 LQKENI. The DNA for the CDR3 is TGTGCCAGCTCGCTCCAGGGGGAGACCCAGTACTTC. Translated, it gives CASSLQGETQYF. Filled out from reference TRBV18 and TRBJ2-5, the complete variable domain reads NAGVMQNPRHLVRRRGQEARLRCSPMKGHSHVYWYRQLPEEGLKFMVYLQKENIIDESGMPKERFSAEFPKEGPSILRIQQVVRGDSAAYFCASSLQGETQYFGPGTRLLVL.

The chain combines TRBV9 with TRBJ2-6; 7 bases map to TRBD2. Germline V gene sequence: CDR1 SGDLS, CDR2 YYNGEE. V was clipped by 3 bases and J by 1 base; unmatched bases: 13. CDR3 size: 19 residues. CDR3: CASSASVWEGPSGANVLTF. The DNA of the CDR3 is TGTGCCAGCAGCGCCAGCGTCTGGGAGGGACCTTCTGGGGCCAACGTCCTGACTTTC.

This clone has a handful of counts. The chain joins TRBV2 to TRBJ1-2; TRBD1 is a possible D gene (5 bases). V was clipped by 6 bases and J by 5 bases, with 7 bases between them. Germline values: CDR1 SNHLY, CDR2 FYNNEI. The CDR3 loop spans 11 amino acids. The CDR3: CASRGVYGYTF. The CDR3 bases are TGTGCCAGCAGGGGGGTGTATGGCTACACCTTC.

This chain links TRBV7-9 with TRBJ2-7; the match to TRBD1 covers 9 bases. CDR3 length equals 14 residues. Germline V gives CDR1 SEHNR, CDR2 FQNEAQ (reference sequence). With 5 bases clipped from V and 7 bases from J, the junction kept 9 bases outside the gene matches. CDR3 amino acids: CASSPYRGLEEQYF. In nucleotides, the CDR3 is TGTGCCAGCAGCCCCTACAGGGGGCTGGAGGAGCAGTACTTC.

A word on this clone: One junction end does not reproduce the germline sequence, and a read error may be involved. The rearrangement joins TRBV5-7 to TRBJ1-5; tentative D call: TRBD1 (5 bases). TRBV5-7 is an ORF; its function is uncertain. CDR3 length: 15 residues. CDR3 protein: CVSSFIFRVPQPQHF. The CDR3 region has the DNA TGTGTCAGCAGCTTCATATTCAGGGTTCCTCAGCCCCAGCATTTT.

This sequence joins TRBV30 and TRBJ1-5, with D tentatively TRBD1 (5 bases). V was clipped by 2 bases and J by 7 bases, with 12 bases between them. CDR1 and CDR2 (germline): GTSNPN, SVGIG (reference sequence). This CDR3 region has 13 residues. CDR3 nucleotide sequence: TGTGCCTGGAGTCGGCAGGGCACCCAGCCCCAGCATTTT. It codes for CAWSRQGTQPQHF.

V is TRBV19 and J is TRBJ2-1, with D unresolved. Trimming shortened V by 3 bases and J by 7 bases, and 7 bases separated the two germline ends. CDR3 length: 12 residues. The germline V gene has CDR1 LNHDA and CDR2 SQIVND (reference sequence). The CDR3, as DNA: TGTGCCAGTAGTATTTGGCGGAATGAGCAGTTCTTC. Translated: CASSIWRNEQFF.

The V gene is TRBV10-3, the J gene TRBJ2-5, with unresolved D. The CDR3 extends over 11 amino acids. Trimming stripped 4 bases from V and 5 bases from J, with 5 bases between. Germline V lookup: CDR1 ENHRY, CDR2 SYGVKD. This CDR3 reads CAISVAETQYF. As DNA, the CDR3 is TGTGCCATCAGTGTGGCGGAGACCCAGTACTTC.

This clone was counted many times. The V call is TRBV15, the J call TRBJ2-1; tentative D call: TRBD2 (5 bases). The CDR3 runs to 16 residues. Germline values: CDR1 LNHNV, CDR2 YYDKDF (reference sequence). The germline V and J ends were trimmed by 0 bases and 6 bases, with 15 bases remaining between them. This chain's CDR3 is CATSRDHPGVGNEQFF. The CDR3 coding sequence is TGTGCCACCAGCAGAGATCATCCCGGGGTGGGCAATGAGCAGTTCTTC.

J is TRBJ2-7 and V is TRBV28; D tentatively reads TRBD1 or TRBD2 (6 bases each). This CDR3 contains 14 residues. Germline V gene lookup returns CDR1 MDHEN and CDR2 SYDVKM. The V end was cut by 11 bases, the J end by 3 bases, with 20 bases between. CDR3 DNA sequence: TGTGCCGGGGCTGGGGGGCCCCCAGACTACGAGCAGTACTTC. Residues: CAGAGGPPDYEQYF.

The chain recombines TRBV10-3 with TRBJ2-5; TRBD2 agrees at 11 bases. The trim removed 0 bases at V and 4 bases at J, leaving 16 bases unmatched. The germline gives CDR1 ENHRY, CDR2 SYGVKD. The CDR3 sequence is 20 residues long. The CDR3 bases are TGTGCCATCAGTGAGTCGAATCCGGTACTTAGCGGGGGGGGCCCAGAGACCCAGTACTTC. It codes for CAISESNPVLSGGGPETQYF.

The CDR3, as DNA: TGTGCCATCAGTGAGTCGACAGGGGGTGGGTACACTGAAGCTTTCTTT. It is translated as CAISESTGGGYTEAFF. This sequence joins TRBV10-3 and TRBJ1-1; 9 nucleotides line up with TRBD1. Trimming took 0 bases from V and 3 from J; bases not matched to a gene: 5. Per the germline V gene, CDR1 is ENHRY and CDR2 is SYGVKD. The CDR3 contains 16 residues.